This is a list of T cell receptor beta chains from one sample in a study of shared clonotypes between healthy human individuals. TCRdb keeps only in-frame clones here, not all; method: immunoSEQ multiplex PCR. This sample has 2 million to 2.5 million clones, with about 94% found just once. The sample comprised naive CD4+ T cells sorted from blood. The receptors shown here come from a man aged 18 to 29 in good health. Both conserved end residues are part of each CDR3. D genes are given only for firm matches. Not every row has a clone size; where given, it reads once, few, many or a size class.

size	length	V	D	J	DNA	CDR3
.	12	TRBV7-8	.	TRBJ1-1	TGTGCCAGCAGCTTAGCGGCGGAAGCGGCTTTCTTT	CASSLAAEAAFF
.	16	TRBV6-5	TRBD1	TRBJ1-6	TGTGCCAGCAGTTATGGGACAGGGAGAAATAATTCACCCCTCCACTTT	CASSYGTGRNNSPLHF
.	13	TRBV7-6	.	TRBJ2-1	TGTGCCAGCAGCTTCGAATCTTACAATGAGCAGTTCTTC	CASSFESYNEQFF
.	15	TRBV6-1	TRBD2	TRBJ2-7	TGTGCCAGCAGTGAAGCAGGGCCAGCGGGATCCGAGCAGTACTTC	CASSEAGPAGSEQYF
.	13	TRBV6-5	TRBD1	TRBJ2-7	TGTGCCAGCAGTTGGACAGGGAACTACGAGCAGTACTTC	CASSWTGNYEQYF
once	17	TRBV4-3	TRBD2	TRBJ2-5	TGCGCCAGCAGCGTTTCTTCAGGTAGCGGGAGTACAGAGACCCAGTACTTC	CASSVSSGSGSTETQYF
.	15	TRBV6-6	TRBD1	TRBJ1-6	TGTGCCAGCAGTCCCGGGACAGTCTATAATTCACCCCTCCACTTT	CASSPGTVYNSPLHF
once	14	TRBV18	TRBD1	TRBJ1-6	TGTGCCAGCTCAGAAAAGACAGGGACTACACCCCTCCACTTT	CASSEKTGTTPLHF
few	12	TRBV6-1	TRBD1	TRBJ1-2	TGTGCCAGCAGTAGGGACAGCTATGGCTACACCTTC	CASSRDSYGYTF
.	15	TRBV6-5	.	TRBJ1-6	TGTGCCAGCAGACAGGGCACGAATTATAATTCACCCCTCCACTTT	CASRQGTNYNSPLHF
.	11	TRBV21-1	.	TRBJ1-1	TGTGCCAGCAACTTCAAGACAGAAGCTTTCTTT	CASNFKTEAFF
.	15	TRBV19	.	TRBJ2-5	TGTGCCAGTAAGGACAGCTCAAGCTGGCGAGAGACCCAGTACTTC	CASKDSSSWRETQYF
.	14	TRBV7-2	TRBD1	TRBJ1-2	TGTGCCAGCAGCCAGACAGGGGCGGACTATGGCTACACCTTC	CASSQTGADYGYTF
.	16	TRBV9	.	TRBJ1-4	TGTGCCAGCAGCGTAGGGGACACTGCAACTAATGAAAAACTGTTTTTT	CASSVGDTATNEKLFF
.	14	TRBV10-3	.	TRBJ2-3	TGTGCCATCAGTGAGTCGCCGTTCACAGATACGCAGTATTTT	CAISESPFTDTQYF
.	18	TRBV27	TRBD2	TRBJ2-1	TGTGCCAGCAGTTTTAGAACTAGCGGGAGGGCCCCCTACAATGAGCAGTTCTTC	CASSFRTSGRAPYNEQFF
.	15	TRBV13	.	TRBJ2-7	TGTGCCAGCAGTTATCCTGGCCAGCCTACATACGAGCAGTACTTC	CASSYPGQPTYEQYF
.	15	TRBV5-6	.	TRBJ2-7	TGTGCCAGCAGGGCAGGGGTGGGGAGGTCCTACGAGCAGTACTTC	CASRAGVGRSYEQYF
.	17	TRBV19	TRBD2	TRBJ2-7	TGTGCCAGACAAGGGACTAGCGGGAGTCCGGGGGCCTACGAGCAGTACTTC	CARQGTSGSPGAYEQYF
once	13	TRBV6-1	.	TRBJ2-2	TGTGCCAGCTCGGCGAGCGACACCGGGGAGCTGTTTTTT	CASSASDTGELFF
.	17	TRBV5-6	TRBD1	TRBJ2-1	TGTGCCAGCAGCTTGGGTGCTGGGACAGGAGGTTACAATGAGCAGTTCTTC	CASSLGAGTGGYNEQFF
.	13	TRBV10-3	.	TRBJ2-3	TGTGCCATCAGGGACTTGGGCACAGATACGCAGTATTTT	CAIRDLGTDTQYF
.	15	TRBV5-1	.	TRBJ2-5	TGCGCCAGCAGCTTACCCGGGGGCAGACAAGAGACCCAGTACTTC	CASSLPGGRQETQYF
.	15	TRBV23-1	.	TRBJ2-7	TGCGCCAGCAGAACCGATTTGGGACAAAAATACGAGCAGTACTTC	CASRTDLGQKYEQYF
.	15	TRBV5-8	.	TRBJ2-1	TGTGCCAGCAGCTTGGGCGGGCTCGGATCCAATGAGCAGTTCTTC	CASSLGGLGSNEQFF
.	14	TRBV5-1	.	TRBJ2-7	TGCGCCAGCAGCTTGATGGGTGTCTCCTACGAGCAGTACTTC	CASSLMGVSYEQYF
.	14	TRBV6-1	.	TRBJ1-5	TGTGCCAGCAGTGACCCAAGTCGCAATCAGCCCCAGCATTTT	CASSDPSRNQPQHF
once	15	TRBV5-1	.	TRBJ2-1	TGCGCCAGCAGCTCCATTAGGAGTGGACTCGGTGAGCAGTTCTTC	CASSSIRSGLGEQFF
.	16	TRBV28	.	TRBJ2-7	TGTGCCAGCACCGTATCTGGGGGAAGGGGTAGCGACGAGCAGTACTTC	CASTVSGGRGSDEQYF
once	19	TRBV4-3	TRBD1	TRBJ2-2	TGCGCCAGCAGCCCCCCACCCCTGGGACAGAAAAAAAACACCGGGGAGCTGTTTTTT	CASSPPPLGQKKNTGELFF
.	14	TRBV11-2	.	TRBJ1-2	TGTGCCAGCAGCTTCGCAGGAACTCACGGTGGCTACACCTTC	CASSFAGTHGGYTF
.	15	TRBV2	.	TRBJ1-1	TGTGCCAGCAGACCCCTACAGGGAAGGAACACTGAAGCTTTCTTT	CASRPLQGRNTEAFF
.	17	TRBV7-2	.	TRBJ2-7	TGTGCCAGCAGCGCGTACAGGGGCGGGATAAGCTCCTACGAGCAGTACTTC	CASSAYRGGISSYEQYF
few	13	TRBV6-6	.	TRBJ2-7	TGTGCCAGCAGCCACCCCCCGGGCTACGAGCAGTACTTC	CASSHPPGYEQYF
.	14	TRBV6-6	TRBD1	TRBJ2-7	TGTGCCAGCAGGACGGGACAGGGGGTTTACGAGCAGTACTTC	CASRTGQGVYEQYF
.	15	TRBV7-8	.	TRBJ1-2	TGTGCCAGCAGCTTAGTTGGGGGATCTAACTATGGCTACACCTTC	CASSLVGGSNYGYTF
.	15	TRBV18	.	TRBJ2-3	TGTGCCAGCTCACCAAGCTATACGGACACAGATACGCAGTATTTT	CASSPSYTDTDTQYF
.	16	TRBV5-1	.	TRBJ1-2	TGCGCCAGCAGCACGATGTTCGGGCGTCCTAACTATGGCTACACCTTC	CASSTMFGRPNYGYTF
once	15	TRBV9	.	TRBJ1-1	TGTGCCAGCAGCGTAGGACAGGCGGTTGGCGGGGAAGCTTTCTTT	CASSVGQAVGGEAFF
once	14	TRBV28	.	TRBJ2-7	TGTGCCAGCACCGCCCCCGAGGGGGGCAACGAGCAGTACTTC	CASTAPEGGNEQYF
.	14	TRBV6-5	TRBD2	TRBJ2-7	TGTGCCAGCAGTCAGGGACTAGCGTCTTACGAGCAGTACTTC	CASSQGLASYEQYF
.	12	TRBV5-1	.	TRBJ1-2	TGCGCCAGCAGCTGGCAGGGAGGCGGCTACACCTTC	CASSWQGGGYTF
.	15	TRBV27	TRBD2	TRBJ2-1	TGTGCCAGCAGTTTAAATGGCGGGGGGTACAATGAGCAGTTCTTC	CASSLNGGGYNEQFF
once	17	TRBV21-1	.	TRBJ2-1	TGTGCCAGCAGCAAAGCGTTGGCTAGCGGGGAATGGAATGAGCAGTTCTTC	CASSKALASGEWNEQFF
.	13	TRBV29-1	.	TRBJ2-5	TGCAGCGTTGGTCTCAGACAGGTGGAGACCCAGTACTTC	CSVGLRQVETQYF
once	13	TRBV11-2	.	TRBJ1-5	TGTGCCAGCAGCTTCGGGAGCAATCAGCCCCAGCATTTT	CASSFGSNQPQHF
.	15	TRBV6-5	.	TRBJ1-4	TGTGCCAGCAGTTACCGGGCAGGAACTAATGAAAAACTGTTTTTT	CASSYRAGTNEKLFF
.	13	TRBV6-5	.	TRBJ2-7	TGTGCCAGCGCGAGAGGGCCCACCTACGAGCAGTACTTC	CASARGPTYEQYF
.	13	TRBV25-1	.	TRBJ2-6	TGTGCCAGCTCCGTGTCTGGGGCCAACGTCCTGACTTTC	CASSVSGANVLTF
.	15	TRBV7-6	.	TRBJ2-7	TGTGCCAGCAGCTTAGAGGGGGGGACTCGCTACGAGCAGTACTTC	CASSLEGGTRYEQYF
.	15	TRBV7-7	TRBD2	TRBJ2-5	TGTGCTAGCAGCTTAGCGGGGGGGGTCCAAGAGACCCAGTACTTC	CASSLAGGVQETQYF
.	17	TRBV5-1	TRBD1	TRBJ1-1	TGCGCCAGCAGCTTGGGTGTTGACAGGGTGGGACACACTGAAGCTTTCTTT	CASSLGVDRVGHTEAFF
.	16	TRBV10-3	TRBD2	TRBJ2-5	TGTGCCACAAACCCCAGGTTTAGCGGGGGCGGGGAGACCCAGTACTTC	CATNPRFSGGGETQYF
.	16	TRBV11-2	TRBD2	TRBJ2-1	TGTGCCAGCAGCTTAGATCGGCTAGCGGGAGTAGAGGAGCAGTTCTTC	CASSLDRLAGVEEQFF